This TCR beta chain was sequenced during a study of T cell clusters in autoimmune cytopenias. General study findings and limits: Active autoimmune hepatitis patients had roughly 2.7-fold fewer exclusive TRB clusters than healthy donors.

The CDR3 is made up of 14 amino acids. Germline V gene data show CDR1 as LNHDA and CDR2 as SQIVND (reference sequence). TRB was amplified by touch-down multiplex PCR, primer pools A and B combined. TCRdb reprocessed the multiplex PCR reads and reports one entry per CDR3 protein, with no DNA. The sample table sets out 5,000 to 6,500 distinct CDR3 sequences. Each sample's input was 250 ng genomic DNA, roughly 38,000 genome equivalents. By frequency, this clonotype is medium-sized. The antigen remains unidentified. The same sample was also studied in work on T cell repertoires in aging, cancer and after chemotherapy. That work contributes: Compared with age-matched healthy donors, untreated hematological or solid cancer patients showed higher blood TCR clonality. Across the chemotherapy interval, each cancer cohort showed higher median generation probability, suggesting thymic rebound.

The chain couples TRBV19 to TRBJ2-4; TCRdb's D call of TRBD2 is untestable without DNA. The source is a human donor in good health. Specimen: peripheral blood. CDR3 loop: CASSLGGAKNIQYF. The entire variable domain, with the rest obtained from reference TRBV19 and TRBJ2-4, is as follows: DGGITQSPKYLFRKEGQNVTLSCEQNLNHDAMYWYRQDPGQGLRLIYYSQIVNDFQKGDIAEGYSVSREKKESFPLTVTSAQKNPTAFYLCASSLGGAKNIQYFGAGTRLSVL.